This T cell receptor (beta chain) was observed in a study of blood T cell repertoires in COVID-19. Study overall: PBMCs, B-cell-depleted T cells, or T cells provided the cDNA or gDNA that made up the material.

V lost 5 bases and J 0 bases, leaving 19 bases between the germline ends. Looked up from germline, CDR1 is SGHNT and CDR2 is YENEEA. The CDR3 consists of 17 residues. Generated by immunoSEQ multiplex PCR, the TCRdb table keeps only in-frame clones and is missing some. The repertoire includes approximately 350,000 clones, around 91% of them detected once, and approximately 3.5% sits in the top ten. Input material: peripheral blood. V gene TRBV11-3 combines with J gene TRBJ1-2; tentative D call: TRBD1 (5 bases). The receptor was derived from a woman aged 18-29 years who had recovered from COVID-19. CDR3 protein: CASSHRGQASANYGYTF. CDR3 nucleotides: TGTGCCAGCAGCCATAGGGGTCAGGCGAGCGCTAACTATGGCTACACCTTC.